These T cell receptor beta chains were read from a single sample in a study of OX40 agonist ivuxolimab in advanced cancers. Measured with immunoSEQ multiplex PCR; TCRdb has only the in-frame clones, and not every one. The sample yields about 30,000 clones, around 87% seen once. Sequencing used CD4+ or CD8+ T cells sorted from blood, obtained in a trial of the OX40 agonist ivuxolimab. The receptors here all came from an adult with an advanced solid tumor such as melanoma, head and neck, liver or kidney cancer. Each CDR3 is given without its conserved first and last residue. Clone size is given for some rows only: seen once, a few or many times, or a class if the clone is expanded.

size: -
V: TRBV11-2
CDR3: ASSLDPSYNEQF

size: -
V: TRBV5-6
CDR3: ASSAHSGGWPQH

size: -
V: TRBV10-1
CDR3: ASSARERTEAF

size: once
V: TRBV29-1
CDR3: SVEDLSTGETQY

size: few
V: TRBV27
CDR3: ASSFFTDTQY

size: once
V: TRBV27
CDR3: ASSFSGGPQETQY

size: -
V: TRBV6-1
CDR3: ASFWTGTSYEQY

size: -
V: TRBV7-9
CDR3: ASSLTGSWSYEQY

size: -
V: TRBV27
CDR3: ASRSGDISPLH

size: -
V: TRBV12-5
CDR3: ASGLALNQPQH

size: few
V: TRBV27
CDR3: ASSLQGSYNEQF

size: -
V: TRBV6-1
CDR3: ASSEGWGIQETQY

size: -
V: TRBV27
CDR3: ASSARAGTIYGYT

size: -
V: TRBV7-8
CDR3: ASSPTGLDTQY

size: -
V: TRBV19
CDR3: ASSMVGESNQPQH

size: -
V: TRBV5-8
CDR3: ASSLVLNTEAF

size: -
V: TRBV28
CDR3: ASSPPGTAFEKLF

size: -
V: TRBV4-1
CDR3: ASSQGSYEQY

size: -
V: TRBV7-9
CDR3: ASSETSGEHNEQF

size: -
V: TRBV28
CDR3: ASSPEGRGVDTQY

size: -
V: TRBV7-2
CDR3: ASSSDVTVGQPQH

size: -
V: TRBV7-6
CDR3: ASSPLGLNTEAF

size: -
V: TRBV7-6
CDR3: ASSPLPGANQPQH

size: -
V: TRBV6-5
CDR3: ASRAGTGYNEQF

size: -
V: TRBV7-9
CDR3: ASSSPTRADGELF

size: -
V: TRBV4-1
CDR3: ASSQVGKPSETYGYT

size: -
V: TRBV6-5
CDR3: ASRVRQGSNQPQH

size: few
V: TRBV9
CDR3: ASSASSGGPRETQY

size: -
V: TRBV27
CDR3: ASNFIGVGEQF

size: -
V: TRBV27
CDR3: ASRPGDRTANNYGYT

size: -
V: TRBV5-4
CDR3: ASSLDVTYEQY

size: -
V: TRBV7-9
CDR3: ARYIGGVTGELF

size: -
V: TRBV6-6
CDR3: ASSFRTGEHYGYT

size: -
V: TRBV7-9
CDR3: ASSQETGYEQY

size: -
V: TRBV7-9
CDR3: ASSFRQGEYTDTQY

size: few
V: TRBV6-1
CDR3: ASSIAGDHSYEQY

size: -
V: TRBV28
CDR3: ASSLTGGTEAF